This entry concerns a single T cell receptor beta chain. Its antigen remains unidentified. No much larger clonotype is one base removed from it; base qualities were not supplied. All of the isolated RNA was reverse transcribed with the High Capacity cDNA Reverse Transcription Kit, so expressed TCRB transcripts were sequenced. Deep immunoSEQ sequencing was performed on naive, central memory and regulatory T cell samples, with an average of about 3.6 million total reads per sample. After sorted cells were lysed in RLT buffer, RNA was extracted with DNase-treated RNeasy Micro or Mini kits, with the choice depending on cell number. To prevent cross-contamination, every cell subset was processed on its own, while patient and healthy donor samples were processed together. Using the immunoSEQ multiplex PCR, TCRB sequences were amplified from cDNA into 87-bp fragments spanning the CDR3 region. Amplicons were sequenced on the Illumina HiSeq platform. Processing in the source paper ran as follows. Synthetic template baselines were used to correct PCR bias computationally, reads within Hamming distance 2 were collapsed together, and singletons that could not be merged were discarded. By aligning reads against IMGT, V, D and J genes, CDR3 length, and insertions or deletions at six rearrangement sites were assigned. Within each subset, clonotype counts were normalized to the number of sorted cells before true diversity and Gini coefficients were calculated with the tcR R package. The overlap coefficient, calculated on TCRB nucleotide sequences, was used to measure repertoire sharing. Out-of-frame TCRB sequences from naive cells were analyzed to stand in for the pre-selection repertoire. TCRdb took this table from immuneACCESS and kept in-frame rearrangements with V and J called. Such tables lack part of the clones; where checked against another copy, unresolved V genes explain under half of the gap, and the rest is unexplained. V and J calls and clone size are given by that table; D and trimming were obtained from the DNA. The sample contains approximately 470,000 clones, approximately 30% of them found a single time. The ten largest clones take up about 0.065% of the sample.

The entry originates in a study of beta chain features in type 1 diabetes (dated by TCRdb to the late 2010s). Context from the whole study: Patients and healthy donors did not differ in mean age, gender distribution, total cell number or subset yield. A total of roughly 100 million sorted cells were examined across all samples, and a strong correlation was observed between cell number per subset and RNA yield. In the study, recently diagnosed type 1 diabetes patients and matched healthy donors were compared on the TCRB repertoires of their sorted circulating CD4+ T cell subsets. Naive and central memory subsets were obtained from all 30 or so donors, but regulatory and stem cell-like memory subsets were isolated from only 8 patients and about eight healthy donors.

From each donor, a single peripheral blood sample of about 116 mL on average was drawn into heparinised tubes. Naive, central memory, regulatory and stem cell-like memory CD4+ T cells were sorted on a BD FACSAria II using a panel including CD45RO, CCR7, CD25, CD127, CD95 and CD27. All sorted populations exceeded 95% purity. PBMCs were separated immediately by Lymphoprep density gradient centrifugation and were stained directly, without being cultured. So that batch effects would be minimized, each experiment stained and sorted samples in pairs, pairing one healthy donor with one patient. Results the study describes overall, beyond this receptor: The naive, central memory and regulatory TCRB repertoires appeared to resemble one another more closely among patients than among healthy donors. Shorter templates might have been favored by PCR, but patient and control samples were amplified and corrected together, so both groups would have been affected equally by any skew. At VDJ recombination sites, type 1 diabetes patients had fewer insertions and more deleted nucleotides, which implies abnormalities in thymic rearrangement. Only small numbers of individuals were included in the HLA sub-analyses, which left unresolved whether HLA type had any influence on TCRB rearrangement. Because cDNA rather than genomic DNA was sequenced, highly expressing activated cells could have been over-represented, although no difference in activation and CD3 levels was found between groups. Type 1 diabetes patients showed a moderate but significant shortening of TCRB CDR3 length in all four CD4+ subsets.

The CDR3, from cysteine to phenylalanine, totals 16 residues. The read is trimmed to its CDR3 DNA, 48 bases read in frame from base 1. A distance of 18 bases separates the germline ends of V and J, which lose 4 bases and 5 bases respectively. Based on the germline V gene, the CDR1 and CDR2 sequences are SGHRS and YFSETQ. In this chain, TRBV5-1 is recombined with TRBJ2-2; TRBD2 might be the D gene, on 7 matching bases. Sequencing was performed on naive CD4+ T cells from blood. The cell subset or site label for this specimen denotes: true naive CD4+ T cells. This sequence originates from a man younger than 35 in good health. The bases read TGCGCCAGCAGCATCCGGCAGGGGAGGGAGACCGGGGAGCTGTTTTTT. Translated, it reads CASSIRQGRETGELFF.